The 15 T cell receptor beta chains presented below share a single source sample, sequenced in a study of blood T cell repertoires in COVID-19 (dated by TCRdb to the early 2020s). Library prep was done by the immunoSEQ multiplex PCR assay. What TCRdb holds here is the immuneACCESS table cut down to in-frame rearrangements. Part of the clones is not present; checked against another copy, under half of the missing clones reflect an unresolved V gene, and the others are unexplained. The sample includes about 230,000 clones, with 65% to 90% observed a single time. Approximately 7% of the sample rests with the top ten. Sequencing was done on a sample of peripheral blood. All receptors derive from a woman between 50 and 59 years old with acute or convalescent COVID-19.

This chain joins TRBV19 and TRBJ1-5; 9 bases line up with TRBD1. Germline V gives CDR1 LNHDA, CDR2 SQIVND (reference sequence). This CDR3 is built from 15 residues. Trimming cost V 6 bases and J 2 bases; bases outside gene matches: 5. CDR3 loop: CASRGQGSGNQPQHF. Written as DNA, the CDR3 is TGTGCCAGTAGGGGACAGGGCTCGGGCAATCAGCCCCAGCATTTT.

This clone was observed once. The chain combines TRBV7-3 with TRBJ2-1; 11 bases are a match to TRBD1. Germline CDR1 and CDR2: SGHTA and FQGTGA. V lost 5 bases to trimming and J lost 7 bases; unmatched junction nucleotides: 4. The length of the CDR3 is 14 residues. CDR3 protein: CASSPGTGGNEQFF. CDR3 in DNA: TGTGCCAGCAGCCCTGGGACAGGGGGGAATGAGCAGTTCTTC.

The V and J genes are TRBV7-2 and TRBJ2-5; no reliable D call. CDR1 SGHTA and CDR2 FQGNSA come from the germline V gene. CDR3 size: 15 residues. V was shortened by 2 bases and J by 0 bases, with 10 bases between the two germline ends. The CDR3, as DNA: TGTGCCAGCAGCTTAACGGAGAGGTACCAAGAGACCCAGTACTTC. It translates to CASSLTERYQETQYF.

This clone appeared a few times. The chain links TRBV6-1 to TRBJ2-1; D perhaps matches TRBD2 (6 bases). Germline CDR1 and CDR2: MNHNS and SASEGT. Trimming shortened V by 4 bases and J by 8 bases, and 9 bases separated the two germline ends. The CDR3 runs 12 residues. Here the CDR3 reads CASSGAGHEQFF. DNA for the CDR3: TGTGCCAGCAGTGGAGCGGGCCATGAGCAGTTCTTC.

This clone appeared once. The genes are TRBV25-1 and TRBJ2-7; maybe TRBD2 (5 bases). The germline V and J ends were trimmed by 0 bases and 7 bases, with 10 bases remaining between them. Germline CDR1 is MGHDK and CDR2 is SYGVNS. The CDR3 is 13 residues long. The CDR3 protein is CASSEYPRGEQYF. The CDR3 coding sequence is TGTGCCAGCAGTGAATATCCCCGGGGAGAGCAGTACTTC.

The chain links TRBV7-9 to TRBJ1-5; 7 bases fit TRBD1. The germline gives CDR1 SEHNR, CDR2 FQNEAQ (reference sequence). This CDR3 region has 14 residues. The V segment lost 5 bases and the J segment 4 bases; nucleotides outside the gene matches: 5. This CDR3 reads CASSPTTGNQPQHF. Here the CDR3 DNA reads TGTGCCAGCAGCCCCACGACAGGGAATCAGCCCCAGCATTTT. The variable domain in full, with the rest retrieved from reference TRBV7-9 and TRBJ1-5, is DTGVSQNPRHKITKRGQNVTFRCDPISEHNRLYWYRQTLGQGPEFLTYFQNEAQLEKSRLLSDRFSAERPKGSFSTLEIQRTEQGDSAMYLCASSPTTGNQPQHFGDGTRLSIL.

The chain has TRBV9 and TRBJ1-1, with 7 bases that match TRBD1. CDR3 length: 16 amino acids. From germline, CDR1 is SGDLS and CDR2 YYNGEE. Trimming removed 4 bases from V and 0 bases from J; junction bases left unmatched: 9. This CDR3 reads CASSPYMDRLNTEAFF. The CDR3 nucleotides read TGTGCCAGCAGCCCCTACATGGACAGGCTGAACACTGAAGCTTTCTTT.

The chain is built from TRBV20-1 and TRBJ2-7, with 10 bases that match TRBD2. The germline gives CDR1 DFQATT, CDR2 SNEGSKA (reference sequence). The junction had 3 bases not matched to a gene; V was cut back by 3 bases and J by 4 bases. CDR3 size: 13 residues. The CDR3 protein is CSASRTSGYEQYF. Here the CDR3 DNA reads TGCAGTGCTAGTAGGACTAGCGGTTACGAGCAGTACTTC.

The rearrangement uses TRBV20-1 and TRBJ1-1, with a tentative D call TRBD1 (5 bases). Trimming took 3 bases from V and 1 from J, leaving 18 bases between them. Per germline, CDR1 DFQATT and CDR2 SNEGSKA (reference sequence). This CDR3 spans 16 amino acids. CDR3 sequence (DNA): TGCAGTGCTAGTAATGGCCAGGGTCCGCAGAACACTGAAGCTTTCTTT. Translating it yields CSASNGQGPQNTEAFF.

The chain employs TRBV5-4 and TRBJ2-1; D is possibly TRBD2 (5 bases). The germline gives CDR1 SGHNT, CDR2 YYREEE (reference sequence). The CDR3 totals 15 residues. Between the trimmed V and J ends, which lost 0 bases and 0 bases, there was a span of 7 bases. The CDR3 region is CASSLEGVSYNEQFF. The CDR3 region has the DNA TGTGCCAGCAGCTTGGAGGGAGTCTCCTACAATGAGCAGTTCTTC.

This clone appeared a single time. The chain carries TRBV19 and TRBJ1-1; TRBD1 is a possible D gene (6 bases). CDR1 and CDR2 (germline): LNHDA, SQIVND (reference sequence). The CDR3 consists of 15 residues. The germline V and J ends were trimmed by 4 bases and 4 bases, with 16 bases remaining between them. This CDR3 is CASSNFGGGGTEAFF. The CDR3 coding sequence is TGTGCCAGTAGTAATTTTGGGGGAGGGGGCACTGAAGCTTTCTTT.

V is TRBV4-2 and J is TRBJ2-5, with TRBD2 identical over 8 bases. The CDR3 loop spans 16 amino acids. V shed 3 bases and J 1 base; nucleotides not matched to a gene: 7. The germline V gene has CDR1 LGHNA and CDR2 YNFKEQ. The CDR3 region is CASSQPTSGAQETQYF. CDR3 coding DNA: TGTGCCAGCAGCCAGCCAACTAGCGGAGCCCAAGAGACCCAGTACTTC.

The V and J genes are TRBV28 and TRBJ2-1; the D gene is possibly TRBD2 (5 bases). The CDR3 loop spans 17 amino acids. Germline V gives CDR1 MDHEN, CDR2 SYDVKM. V gave up 7 bases and J gave up 3 bases, with 22 bases separating them. In nucleotides, the CDR3 is TGTGCCAGCACCGCTTCCGGACGAGGGAAGGGCTACAATGAGCAGTTCTTC. It translates to CASTASGRGKGYNEQFF.

The chain combines TRBV5-4 with TRBJ2-6; D remains unclear. The germline CDR1 and CDR2 sequences are SGHNT and YYREEE (reference sequence). Trimming cost V 2 bases and J 3 bases, with 9 bases left between them. There are 15 residues in the CDR3. Written as DNA, the CDR3 is TGTGCCAGCAGCTTAAGAGGTGATGGGGCCAACGTCCTGACTTTC. Translation gives CASSLRGDGANVLTF.

V gene TRBV3-1 (or the pseudogene TRBV3-2) combines with J gene TRBJ2-7; 7 bases match TRBD1. V shed 4 bases and J 7 bases; nucleotides not matched to a gene: 4. Germline V gene sequence: CDR1 LGHDT, CDR2 YNNKEL (reference sequence). There are 12 residues in the CDR3. The CDR3 is CASSPRQGEQYF. CDR3 in DNA: TGTGCCAGCAGCCCGCGACAGGGAGAGCAGTACTTC.